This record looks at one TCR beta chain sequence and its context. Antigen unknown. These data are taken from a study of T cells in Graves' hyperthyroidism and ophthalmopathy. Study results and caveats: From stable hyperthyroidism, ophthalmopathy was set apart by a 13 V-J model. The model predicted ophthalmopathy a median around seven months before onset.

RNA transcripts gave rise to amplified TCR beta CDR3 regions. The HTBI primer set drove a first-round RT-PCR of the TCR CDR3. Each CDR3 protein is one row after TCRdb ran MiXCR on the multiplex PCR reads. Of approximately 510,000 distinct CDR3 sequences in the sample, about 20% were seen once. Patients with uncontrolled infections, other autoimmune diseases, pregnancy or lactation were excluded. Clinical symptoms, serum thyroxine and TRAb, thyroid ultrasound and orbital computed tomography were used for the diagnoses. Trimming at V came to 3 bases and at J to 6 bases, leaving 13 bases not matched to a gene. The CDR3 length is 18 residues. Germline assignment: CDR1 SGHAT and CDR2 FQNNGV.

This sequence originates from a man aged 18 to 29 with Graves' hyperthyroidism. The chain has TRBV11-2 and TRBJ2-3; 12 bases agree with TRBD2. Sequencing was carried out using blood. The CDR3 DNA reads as TGTGCCAGCAGCTTCCTCCTTCTAGCGGGGGGGCTCTCCGATACGCAGTATTTT. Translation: CASSFLLLAGGLSDTQYF.